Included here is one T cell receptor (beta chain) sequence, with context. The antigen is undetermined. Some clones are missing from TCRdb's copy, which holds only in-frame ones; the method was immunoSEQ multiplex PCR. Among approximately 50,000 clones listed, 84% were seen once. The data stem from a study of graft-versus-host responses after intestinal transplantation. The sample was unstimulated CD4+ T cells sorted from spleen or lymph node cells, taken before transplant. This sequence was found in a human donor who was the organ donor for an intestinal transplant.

The CDR3 DNA is TGTGCCAGAAGCTGCTACAGGGGCAATGAGCAGTTCTTC. Translating it yields CARSCYRGNEQFF. This chain uses TRBV5-3 with TRBJ2-1; 7 nucleotides align to TRBD1. TRBV5-3 is filed as an ORF, its function uncertain. The CDR3 consists of 13 residues. V shed 3 bases and J 6 bases; nucleotides not matched to a gene: 3.